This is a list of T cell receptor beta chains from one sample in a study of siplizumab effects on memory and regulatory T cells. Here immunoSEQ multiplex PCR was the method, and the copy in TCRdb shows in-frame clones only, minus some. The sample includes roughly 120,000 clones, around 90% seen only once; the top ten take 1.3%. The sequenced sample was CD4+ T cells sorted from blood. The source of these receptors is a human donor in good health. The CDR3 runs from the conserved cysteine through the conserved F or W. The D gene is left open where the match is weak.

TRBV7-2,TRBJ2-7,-,CASSSARGVKTHEQYF,TGTGCCAGCAGCTCCGCCAGAGGGGTAAAGACGCACGAGCAGTACTTC
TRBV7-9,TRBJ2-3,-,CASSLDVTDTQYF,TGTGCCAGCAGCTTAGATGTCACAGATACGCAGTATTTT
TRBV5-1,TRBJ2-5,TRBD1,CASSWEPGQKETQYF,TGCGCCAGCAGCTGGGAGCCGGGACAGAAAGAGACCCAGTACTTC
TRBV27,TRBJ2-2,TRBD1,CACSRLDRVSGELFF,TGTGCCTGCTCGAGGTTAGACAGGGTCTCCGGGGAGCTGTTTTTT
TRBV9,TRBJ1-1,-,CASSPDPLLAFF,TGTGCCAGCAGCCCGGACCCCTTGTTAGCTTTCTTT
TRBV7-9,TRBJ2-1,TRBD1,CASSLTTGNEQFF,TGTGCCAGCAGCCTCACGACAGGGAATGAGCAGTTCTTC
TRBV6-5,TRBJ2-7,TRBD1,CASSYSSTGSYEQYF,TGTGCCAGCAGTTACTCATCGACAGGGAGCTACGAGCAGTACTTC
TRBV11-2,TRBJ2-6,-,CASSFQGTGANVLTF,TGTGCCAGCAGCTTCCAGGGAACAGGGGCCAACGTCCTGACTTTC
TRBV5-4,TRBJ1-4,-,CASSSESLANEKLFF,TGTGCCAGCAGCTCCGAGTCTTTAGCTAATGAAAAACTGTTTTTT
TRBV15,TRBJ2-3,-,CATSRESGRGTDTQYF,TGTGCCACCAGCAGAGAATCCGGTAGGGGCACAGATACGCAGTATTTT
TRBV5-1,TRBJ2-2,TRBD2,CASSFTSGTGTGELFF,TGCGCCAGCAGCTTCACTAGCGGCACGGGCACCGGGGAGCTGTTTTTT
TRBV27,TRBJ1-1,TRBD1,CASSFQRDRGQAEAFF,TGTGCCAGCAGTTTCCAACGGGACAGGGGGCAAGCTGAAGCTTTCTTT
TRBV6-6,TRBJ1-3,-,CASSYGSFSGNTIYF,TGTGCCAGCAGTTACGGGTCCTTCTCTGGAAACACCATATATTTT
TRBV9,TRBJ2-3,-,CASSPDLRTDTQYF,TGTGCCAGCAGCCCCGACCTGAGGACAGATACGCAGTATTTT
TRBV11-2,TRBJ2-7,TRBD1,CASRPTGGLLYEQYF,TGTGCCAGCAGACCGACAGGGGGTCTCCTCTACGAGCAGTACTTC